This paragraph covers one T cell receptor (beta chain) sequence. This sample was included in a study of cytomegalovirus exposure and HLA in healthy donors. The PCR had 60 Vbeta and 13 Jbeta primers. TCRdb's copy holds only in-frame clones and misses some; the assay was immunoSEQ multiplex PCR. This repertoire shows over 110,000 clones, roughly 80% found once; its top ten account for around 3.2%. Germline V lookup: CDR1 SGHNT, CDR2 YYREEE (reference sequence). Unmatched junction bases numbered 11, after V lost 4 bases and J lost 8 bases. This CDR3 region has 15 residues. Sequencing used PBMCs. The chain is built from TRBV5-4 and TRBJ2-1; 8 bases map to TRBD2. The sequence derives from a female donor in good health and CMV-seronegative. The CDR3 loop reads CASSNWGTRSHEQFF. Written as DNA, the CDR3 is TGTGCCAGCAGCAACTGGGGGACTAGATCGCATGAGCAGTTCTTC.